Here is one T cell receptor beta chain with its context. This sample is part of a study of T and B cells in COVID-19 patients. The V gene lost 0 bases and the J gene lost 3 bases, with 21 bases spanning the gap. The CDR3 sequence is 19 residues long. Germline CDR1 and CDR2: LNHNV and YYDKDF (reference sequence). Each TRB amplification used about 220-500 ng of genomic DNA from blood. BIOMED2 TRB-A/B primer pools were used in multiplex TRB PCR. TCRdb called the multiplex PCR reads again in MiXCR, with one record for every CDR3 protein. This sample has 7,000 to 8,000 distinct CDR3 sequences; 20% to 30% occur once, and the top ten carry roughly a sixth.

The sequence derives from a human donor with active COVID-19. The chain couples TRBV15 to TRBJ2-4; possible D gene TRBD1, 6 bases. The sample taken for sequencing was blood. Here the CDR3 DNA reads TGTGCCACCAGCAGAGATGATCCGGACACAGGGAATAGCAAAAACATTCAGTACTTC. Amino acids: CATSRDDPDTGNSKNIQYF.